This TCR beta chain is drawn from a study of cytomegalovirus exposure and HLA in healthy donors. Points on this clone: Its antigen is unidentified.

The germline V gene has CDR1 SQVTM and CDR2 ANQGSEA. Trimming removed 4 bases from V and 5 bases from J; junction bases left unmatched: 4. This CDR3 is built from 12 residues. The study ran its PCR with 60 Vbeta and 13 Jbeta primers. The data were produced by immunoSEQ multiplex PCR, yet TCRdb's version contains in-frame clones alone and is incomplete. The table lists nearly 110,000 clones, about three quarters of them singletons. Study results and caveats: Previous analysis showed most TCR beta V segments were productive about 87% or about 30% of the time.

This sequence joins TRBV29-1 and TRBJ2-5, with TRBD2 identical over 7 bases. The TCR comes from a man aged 30-40 years in good health and CMV-seronegative. Sequencing was carried out using PBMCs. This CDR3 is CSVGAGRETQYF. CDR3 DNA sequence: TGCAGCGTTGGAGCGGGAAGGGAGACCCAGTACTTC. Full variable domain (missing parts from reference TRBV29-1 and TRBJ2-5): SAVISQKPSRDICQRGTSLTIQCQVDSQVTMMFWYRQQPGQSLTLIATANQGSEATYESGFVIDKFPISRPNLTFSTLTVSNMSPEDSSIYLCSVGAGRETQYFGPGTRLLVL.